Shown below are 32 T cell receptor beta chains from a single sample sequenced in a study of T cells after yellow fever vaccination. From the 5' RACE reads, TCRdb called clonotypes with MiXCR, one entry per CDR3 protein. This sample has some 500,000 distinct CDR3 sequences, with about 14% found just once. The sequences come from PBMCs, collected on the day of the yellow fever booster vaccination. All receptors come from a young man who received the YFV17D yellow fever vaccine.

This clonotype was counted a few times. V gene TRBV3-1 combines with J gene TRBJ1-6; 9 nucleotides line up with TRBD1. Per the germline V gene, CDR1 is LGHDT and CDR2 is YNNKEL (reference sequence). J was trimmed by 9 bases and V by 5 bases; bases with no gene match: 8. The CDR3 consists of 15 residues. The CDR3 sequence is CASSTARDRVSPLHF. Written as DNA, the CDR3 is TGTGCCAGCAGCACCGCCCGGGACAGGGTTTCACCCCTCCACTTT.

A few counts support this clonotype. The CDR3 coding sequence is TGTGCCAGCAGCCCATTGGGGCCCAAATACGAGCAGTACTTC. The encoded protein is CASSPLGPKYEQYF. The rearrangement links TRBV7-6 to TRBJ2-7; a weak D match, TRBD1 (5 bases). CDR3 length equals 14 residues. Germline values: CDR1 SGHVS, CDR2 FNYEAQ. The ends were cut back, 5 bases at V and 4 bases at J, with 15 bases in the middle.

J is TRBJ2-7 and V is TRBV11-2; 9 bases are shared with TRBD1. CDR1 SGHAT and CDR2 FQNNGV come from the germline V gene. The CDR3 covers 14 residues. Trimming took 4 bases from V and 3 from J; bases not matched to a gene: 4. CDR3 sequence reads: CASSYDRGNYEQYF. The CDR3 DNA is TGTGCCAGCAGCTACGACAGGGGGAACTACGAGCAGTACTTC.

This chain uses TRBV20-1 with TRBJ2-3; no reliable D call. CDR3 length: 13 residues. Looked up from germline, CDR1 is DFQATT and CDR2 is SNEGSKA (reference sequence). Between the trimmed V and J ends, which lost 6 bases and 4 bases, there was a span of 14 bases. Here the CDR3 DNA reads TGCAGTGCCACTACAAGATACTCAGATACGCAGTATTTT. It yields the protein CSATTRYSDTQYF.

The sample holds a few counts of this clonotype. The genes are TRBV10-3 and TRBJ1-5; no definite D call. Germline V lookup: CDR1 ENHRY, CDR2 SYGVKD. The CDR3 is 13 residues long. Trimming pared 6 bases from V and 3 bases from J, leaving 9 bases between. The CDR3, as DNA: TGTGCCATCAGGAACGGGAACAATCAGCCCCAGCATTTT. Translated, it gives CAIRNGNNQPQHF.

In its sample, this clonotype was seen a few times. The chain has TRBV3-1 and TRBJ2-5; D not resolved. Looked up from germline, CDR1 is LGHDT and CDR2 is YNNKEL (reference sequence). The CDR3 loop spans 11 amino acids. V was cut by 7 bases and J by 7 bases, with 10 bases left in between. The CDR3 region has the DNA TGTGCCAGCACCGCGTCTGGGACCCAGTACTTC. Its translation: CASTASGTQYF.

The V gene is TRBV7-9, the J gene TRBJ2-1; a weak D match, TRBD1 (6 bases). Trimming stripped 0 bases from V and 2 bases from J, with 11 bases between. Germline V gene data show CDR1 as SEHNR and CDR2 as FQNEAQ (reference sequence). This CDR3 is 16 amino acids long. The CDR3 is CASSLARDTAYNEQFF. The DNA for the CDR3 is TGTGCCAGCAGCTTAGCCCGGGACACCGCCTACAATGAGCAGTTCTTC.

Ten or more counts support this clonotype. In DNA form, the CDR3 reads TGCAGCGTTACTGGTAGTAGCCCCGGGGAGCTGTTTTTT. This sequence encodes CSVTGSSPGELFF. The rearrangement joins TRBV29-1 to TRBJ2-2, with D unresolved. Per germline, CDR1 SQVTM and CDR2 ANQGSEA. Trimming shortened V by 5 bases and J by 6 bases, and 13 bases separated the two germline ends. CDR3 size: 13 residues.

This clonotype occurred a few times. The CDR3 reads CASSPAGVKETQYF. The CDR3 nucleotides are TGTGCCAGCAGCCCAGCGGGAGTGAAGGAGACCCAGTACTTC. The chain joins TRBV5-4 to TRBJ2-5, with TRBD2 matching 8 bases. Germline V gives CDR1 SGHNT, CDR2 YYREEE (reference sequence). The ends lost 4 bases at V and 5 bases at J; junction bases unmatched: 7. The CDR3 is 14 amino acids. The variable domain in full, with the rest retrieved from reference TRBV5-4 and TRBJ2-5, is ETGVTQSPTHLIKTRGQQVTLRCSSQSGHNTVSWYQQALGQGPQFIFQYYREEENGRGNFPPRFSGLQFPNYSSELNVNALELDDSALYLCASSPAGVKETQYFGPGTRLLVL.

The CDR3 here is CASSPTGVGANVLTF. The DNA for the CDR3 is TGTGCCAGCAGCCCTACAGGGGTCGGGGCCAACGTCCTGACTTTC. The chain employs TRBV11-2 and TRBJ2-6; 7 positions agree with TRBD1. V shed 5 bases and J 4 bases; nucleotides not matched to a gene: 5. The CDR3 runs to 15 residues. CDR1 is SGHAT and CDR2 is FQNNGV in the germline V gene.

This clonotype was counted a few times. Here the CDR3 DNA reads TGCAGTGCTAGGTCTGGACAGGGGGCGAGAGAGACCCAGTACTTC. Translated, it gives CSARSGQGARETQYF. The J gene is TRBJ2-5, the V gene TRBV20-1, with TRBD1 matching over 11 bases. The germline gives CDR1 DFQATT, CDR2 SNEGSKA (reference sequence). The CDR3 spans 15 residues. Losses at the gene ends were 3 bases for V and 4 bases for J; bases not matched to a gene: 7.

This clonotype was counted many times. Relative to the germline gene, one junction end is altered; a read error may explain this. The chain recombines TRBV3-1 with TRBJ2-7, with D perhaps being TRBD1 or TRBD2 (6 bases each). There are 12 residues in the CDR3. Germline V gene data show CDR1 as LGHDT and CDR2 as YNNKEL (reference sequence). DNA for the CDR3: TGTGCCAGCAGCCAAGGGAGCCAGGGGACTTTCTTC. This encodes CASSQGSQGTFF.

This clonotype was seen more than once but under ten times. J is TRBJ2-2 and V is TRBV2; 9 bases line up with TRBD1. This CDR3 contains 15 residues. The V gene's germline CDR1 is SNHLY and CDR2 FYNNEI. The J segment lost 6 bases and the V segment lost 5 bases, leaving 7 bases of the junction unmatched. The CDR3 sequence: CASSRQGDFPGELFF. Here the CDR3 DNA reads TGTGCCAGCAGTCGACAGGGGGATTTCCCCGGGGAGCTGTTTTTT.

The chain uses TRBV19 and TRBJ1-6, with D possibly matching TRBD1 (5 bases). Trimming stripped 5 bases from V and 6 bases from J, with 14 bases between. In germline, CDR1 is LNHDA, CDR2 SQIVND (reference sequence). The CDR3 has 15 residues. The CDR3 DNA reads as TGTGCCAGTAGTGCCGGCGGGGGGTTTAATTCACCCCTCCACTTT. Translation gives CASSAGGGFNSPLHF.

The gene calls are TRBV5-1 and TRBJ2-2; D uncertain. Germline lookup yields CDR1 SGHRS and CDR2 YFSETQ. Trimming took 4 bases from V and 7 from J, leaving 8 bases between them. This CDR3 has 12 amino acids. CDR3 in amino acids: CASSRDVGELFF. CDR3 bases: TGCGCCAGCAGCAGGGATGTCGGGGAGCTGTTTTTT.

The V gene is TRBV6-5, the J gene TRBJ2-5; the D gene is possibly TRBD2 (5 bases). Trimming removed 0 bases from V and 4 bases from J, with 15 bases in between. The CDR3 runs 16 residues. The germline V gene has CDR1 MNHEY and CDR2 SVGAGI. Written as DNA, the CDR3 is TGTGCCAGCAGTTACTCGTCTATCCCTAGCCGAGAGACCCAGTACTTC. Translating gives CASSYSSIPSRETQYF.

The chain links TRBV7-2 to TRBJ2-3; D is ambiguous. The CDR3 totals 15 residues. The V end lost 4 bases, the J end lost 0 bases, and 11 bases lay between the germline ends. CDR1 and CDR2 (germline): SGHTA, FQGNSA. The CDR3: CASSWGSASTDTQYF. The CDR3 bases are TGTGCCAGCAGCTGGGGTTCGGCTAGCACAGATACGCAGTATTTT.

The rearrangement links TRBV11-3 to TRBJ2-3, with D hard to call. V shed 4 bases and J shed 2 bases, with 10 bases lying between them. This CDR3 spans 14 amino acids. CDR1 and CDR2 (germline): SGHNT, YENEEA. CDR3 bases: TGTGCCAGCAGCTCTTTTGGTGCCACAGATACGCAGTATTTT. Its protein is CASSSFGATDTQYF. The whole variable domain, filled in from reference TRBV11-3 and TRBJ2-3, reads EAGVVQSPRYKIIEKKQPVAFWCNPISGHNTLYWYLQNLGQGPELLIRYENEEAVDDSQLPKDRFSAERLKGVDSTLKIQPAELGDSAVYLCASSSFGATDTQYFGPGTRLTVL.

The V and J genes are TRBV10-3 and TRBJ2-2; 9 bases match TRBD1. This CDR3 spans 14 amino acids. Germline V gives CDR1 ENHRY, CDR2 SYGVKD. With 4 bases clipped from V and 3 bases from J, the junction kept 0 bases outside the gene matches. As DNA, the CDR3 is TGTGCCATCAGTGGGGACAGGGACACCGGGGAGCTGTTTTTT. It codes for CAISGDRDTGELFF.

Only a few counts were recorded for this clonotype. The rearrangement links TRBV27 to TRBJ1-4; D may be TRBD1 (6 bases). CDR3 length equals 14 residues. Trimming left V 2 bases short and J 8 bases short, with 12 bases between. The germline V gene has CDR1 MNHEY and CDR2 SMNVEV (reference sequence). The CDR3 is CASSLTQGLEKLFF. CDR3 nucleotides: TGTGCCAGCAGTTTAACACAGGGCTTAGAAAAACTGTTTTTT.

This clonotype was observed a few times. The V call is TRBV6-1, the J call TRBJ2-3; 12 positions match TRBD2. CDR3 length: 17 residues. V shed 1 base and J 2 bases; nucleotides not matched to a gene: 4. Germline loops: CDR1 MNHNS, CDR2 SASEGT. The CDR3 here is CASSEGTSGRNTDTQYF. CDR3 sequence (DNA): TGTGCCAGCAGTGAAGGTACTAGCGGGAGGAACACAGATACGCAGTATTTT.

This clonotype was picked up many times. The chain links TRBV6-5 to TRBJ2-1; tentative D call: TRBD1 (5 bases). The CDR3 sequence is 15 residues long. The germline V gene has CDR1 MNHEY and CDR2 SVGAGI. Between the trimmed V and J ends, which lost 2 bases and 4 bases, there was a span of 12 bases. In DNA form, the CDR3 reads TGTGCCAGCAGTTACCCAGGGTCAGGTTACAATGAGCAGTTCTTC. Protein: CASSYPGSGYNEQFF.

This chain connects TRBV20-1 to TRBJ1-1; D unresolved. The CDR3 is made up of 13 amino acids. Germline V CDR1 and CDR2: DFQATT, SNEGSKA (reference sequence). Trimming shortened V by 5 bases and J by 1 base, and 11 bases separated the two germline ends. The CDR3 DNA sequence: TGCAGTGCTTCACTACAGCGGAACACTGAAGCTTTCTTT. As protein: CSASLQRNTEAFF.

The rearrangement joins TRBV4-3 to TRBJ2-1; either TRBD1 or TRBD2 may supply D (5 bases each). Germline V gives CDR1 LGHNA, CDR2 YSLEER. CDR3 length: 17 amino acids. V lost 6 bases and J lost 9, with 27 bases in between. CDR3 region: CASSGRGRGTPGGEQFF. The CDR3 DNA follows: TGCGCCAGCAGTGGTCGCGGCCGGGGCACGCCCGGCGGTGAGCAGTTCTTC.

Only a few counts were recorded for this clonotype. V and J are TRBV30 and TRBJ2-7, with TRBD1 identical over 9 bases. With V trimmed by 7 bases and J by 2 bases, 6 bases remained unmatched. This CDR3 region has 13 residues. Germline V lookup: CDR1 GTSNPN, CDR2 SVGIG (reference sequence). For the CDR3, the DNA is TGTGCCTCCGTCGGGACAGGGACCTACGAGCAGTACTTC. Translation: CASVGTGTYEQYF.

This clonotype appeared a few times. The chain joins TRBV4-1 to TRBJ1-1, with D uncertain. Germline loops: CDR1 MGHRA, CDR2 YSYEKL. The V end lost 0 bases, the J end lost 8 bases, and 10 bases lay between the germline ends. This CDR3 is 13 amino acids long. CDR3 region: CASSQDSSVEAFF. CDR3 DNA sequence: TGCGCCAGCAGCCAAGATTCTTCGGTAGAAGCTTTCTTT.

There are many counts of this clonotype. The chain couples TRBV5-1 to TRBJ2-7; D is ambiguous. The germline CDR1 and CDR2 sequences are SGHRS and YFSETQ. Trimming pared 4 bases from V and 3 bases from J, leaving 5 bases between. The CDR3 spans 11 residues. The CDR3 loop is CASSEDYEQYF. For the CDR3, the DNA is TGCGCCAGCAGCGAAGACTACGAGCAGTACTTC.

The V call is TRBV5-1, the J call TRBJ2-7, with TRBD1 matching over 8 bases. This CDR3 is built from 15 residues. The germline V gene encodes CDR1 SGHRS and CDR2 YFSETQ. The ends lost 0 bases at V and 0 bases at J; junction bases unmatched: 2. This CDR3 is CASSLVTGGSYEQYF. CDR3 sequence (DNA): TGCGCCAGCAGCTTGGTTACAGGGGGCTCCTACGAGCAGTACTTC.

The CDR3 sequence is CASSVEQGYVLETQYF. The CDR3 region has the DNA TGTGCCAGCAGCGTAGAGCAGGGTTATGTTTTAGAGACCCAGTACTTC. The chain has TRBV9 and TRBJ2-5; a possible D gene is TRBD1 (5 bases). The CDR3 contains 16 residues. V shed 0 bases and J shed 4 bases, with 16 bases lying between them. Germline values: CDR1 SGDLS, CDR2 YYNGEE.

This clonotype was recorded a few times. The chain couples TRBV20-1 to TRBJ1-1, with TRBD1 as a possible D gene (6 bases). The length of the CDR3 is 11 residues. Germline V gene sequence: CDR1 DFQATT, CDR2 SNEGSKA (reference sequence). V lost 6 bases and J lost 4, with 9 bases in between. CDR3 bases: TGCAGTGCCAGACAGGCCACTGAAGCTTTCTTT. Translation gives CSARQATEAFF.

Only a few counts were recorded for this clonotype. The CDR3: CASSSITHGPPGEQFF. The CDR3 DNA is TGTGCCAGCAGTTCCATCACTCATGGCCCTCCCGGGGAGCAGTTCTTC. The chain carries TRBV6-2 or TRBV6-3 and TRBJ2-1, with D unresolved. CDR3 length: 16 residues. The V end was cut by 4 bases, the J end by 10 bases, with 23 bases between. Germline lookup yields CDR1 MNHEY and CDR2 SVGEGT.

This clonotype has just a few counts. The chain employs TRBV24-1 and TRBJ2-1, with 11 bases matching TRBD1. The V segment lost 2 bases and the J segment 9 bases; nucleotides outside the gene matches: 14. CDR3 length: 18 amino acids. Per the germline V gene, CDR1 is KGHDR and CDR2 is SFDVKD. CDR3 region: CATSDWTGGVYGMGEQFF. In DNA, the CDR3 is TGTGCCACCAGTGATTGGACAGGGGGCGTATACGGGATGGGTGAGCAGTTCTTC.